This T cell receptor (beta chain) was documented in a study of T cells after yellow fever vaccination. Each CDR3 protein is one row after TCRdb ran MiXCR on the 5' RACE reads. The sample includes 500,000 to 700,000 distinct CDR3 sequences, roughly 21% seen only once; the top ten take roughly an eighth. As regards this clonotype: Its antigen is undetermined.

Per germline, CDR1 SGHTA and CDR2 FQGNSA. CDR3 length: 15 amino acids. V was clipped by 1 base and J by 2 bases; unmatched bases: 5. Regarding the study as a whole: Although most clonotypes did not, a small share appeared in both CD4 and CD8 compartments.

The specimen was PBMCs, collected 15 days after the yellow fever booster vaccination. V gene TRBV7-2 combines with J gene TRBJ2-7; 7 bases match TRBD2. The source of this sequence is a man aged 25 to 45 who received the YFV17D yellow fever vaccine. The CDR3 nucleotides are TGTGCCAGCAGCTTAGGCGGGAGTGACACCTACGAGCAGTACTTC. This translates into CASSLGGSDTYEQYF.